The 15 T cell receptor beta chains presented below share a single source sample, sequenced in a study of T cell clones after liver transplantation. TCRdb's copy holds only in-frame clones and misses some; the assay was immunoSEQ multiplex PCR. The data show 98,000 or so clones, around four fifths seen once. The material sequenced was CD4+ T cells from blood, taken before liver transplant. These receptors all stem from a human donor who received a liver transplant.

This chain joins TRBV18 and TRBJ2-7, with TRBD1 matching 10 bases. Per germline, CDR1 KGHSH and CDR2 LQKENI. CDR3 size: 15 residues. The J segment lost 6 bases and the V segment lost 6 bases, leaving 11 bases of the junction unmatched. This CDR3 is CASSNYATGGIEQYF. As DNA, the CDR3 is TGTGCCAGCTCTAATTACGCGACAGGGGGCATCGAGCAGTACTTC.

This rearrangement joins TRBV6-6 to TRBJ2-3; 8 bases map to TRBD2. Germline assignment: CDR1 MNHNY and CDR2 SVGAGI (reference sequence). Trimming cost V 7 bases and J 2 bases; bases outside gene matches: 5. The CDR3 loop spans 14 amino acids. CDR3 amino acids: CASTPGGATDTQYF. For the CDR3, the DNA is TGTGCCAGCACCCCCGGGGGGGCCACAGATACGCAGTATTTT.

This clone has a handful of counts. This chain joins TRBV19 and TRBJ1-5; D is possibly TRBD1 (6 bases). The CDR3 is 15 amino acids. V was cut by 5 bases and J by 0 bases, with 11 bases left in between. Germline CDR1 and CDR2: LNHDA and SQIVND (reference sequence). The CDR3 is CASSETGHSNQPQHF. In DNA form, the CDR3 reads TGTGCCAGTAGTGAGACAGGCCATAGCAATCAGCCCCAGCATTTT.

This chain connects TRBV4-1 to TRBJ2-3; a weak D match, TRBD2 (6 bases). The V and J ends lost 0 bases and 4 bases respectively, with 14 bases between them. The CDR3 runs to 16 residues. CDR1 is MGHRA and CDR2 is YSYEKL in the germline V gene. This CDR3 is CASSQDPVGGPDTQYF. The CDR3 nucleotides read TGCGCCAGCAGCCAAGATCCCGTGGGAGGTCCAGATACGCAGTATTTT.

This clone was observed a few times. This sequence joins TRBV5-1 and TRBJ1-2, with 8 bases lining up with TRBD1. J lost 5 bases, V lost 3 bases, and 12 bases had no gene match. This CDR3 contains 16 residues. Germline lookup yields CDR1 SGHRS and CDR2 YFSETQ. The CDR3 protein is CASSYRTGPPRYGYTF. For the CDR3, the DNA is TGCGCCAGCAGCTACCGGACAGGGCCACCAAGGTATGGCTACACCTTC.

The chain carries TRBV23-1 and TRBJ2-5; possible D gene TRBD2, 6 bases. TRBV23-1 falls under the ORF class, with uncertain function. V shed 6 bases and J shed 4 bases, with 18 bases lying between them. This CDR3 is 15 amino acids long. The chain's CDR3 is CASSRRGIGVETQYF. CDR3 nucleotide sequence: TGCGCCAGCAGCCGGAGGGGCATTGGAGTAGAGACCCAGTACTTC.

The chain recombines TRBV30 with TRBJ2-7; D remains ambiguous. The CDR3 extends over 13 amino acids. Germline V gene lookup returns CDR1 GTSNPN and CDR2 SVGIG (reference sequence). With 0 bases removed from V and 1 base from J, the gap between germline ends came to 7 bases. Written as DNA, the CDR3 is TGTGCCTGGAGTGTACGGGTTTCCTACGAGCAGTACTTC. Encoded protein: CAWSVRVSYEQYF.

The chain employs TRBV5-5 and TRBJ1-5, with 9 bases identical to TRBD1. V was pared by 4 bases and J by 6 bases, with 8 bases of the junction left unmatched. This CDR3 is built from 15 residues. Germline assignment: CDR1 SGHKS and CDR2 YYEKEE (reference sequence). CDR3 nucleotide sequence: TGTGCCAGCAGCACAGGACAGGGGTACAGTCAGCCCCAGCATTTT. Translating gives CASSTGQGYSQPQHF.

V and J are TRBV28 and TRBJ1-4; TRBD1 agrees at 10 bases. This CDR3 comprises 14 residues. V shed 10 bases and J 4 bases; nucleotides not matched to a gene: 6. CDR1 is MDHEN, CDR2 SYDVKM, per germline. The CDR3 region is CATRQGAGNEKLFF. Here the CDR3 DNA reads TGTGCCACACGACAGGGGGCTGGTAATGAAAAACTGTTTTTT.

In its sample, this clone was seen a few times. CDR3 DNA sequence: TGCGCCAGCAGGCCCGGACAGGGAACCTATGGCTACACCTTC. Residues: CASRPGQGTYGYTF. The V and J genes are TRBV5-1 and TRBJ1-2; 8 bases map to TRBD1. V was pared by 5 bases and J by 4 bases, with 7 bases of the junction left unmatched. CDR1 is SGHRS and CDR2 is YFSETQ in the germline V gene. This CDR3 is 14 amino acids long. Combining the CDR3 with reference TRBV5-1 and TRBJ1-2 gives the whole variable domain KAGVTQTPRYLIKTRGQQVTLSCSPISGHRSVSWYQQTPGQGLQFLFEYFSETQRNKGNFPGRFSGRQFSNSRSEMNVSTLELGDSALYLCASRPGQGTYGYTFGSGTRLTVV.

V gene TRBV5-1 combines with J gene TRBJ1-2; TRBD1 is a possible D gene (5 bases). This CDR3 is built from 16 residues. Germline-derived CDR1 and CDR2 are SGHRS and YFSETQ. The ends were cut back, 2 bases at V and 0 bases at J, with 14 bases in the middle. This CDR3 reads CASSFGGATTNYGYTF. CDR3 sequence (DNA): TGCGCCAGCAGCTTTGGTGGGGCTACCACTAACTATGGCTACACCTTC.

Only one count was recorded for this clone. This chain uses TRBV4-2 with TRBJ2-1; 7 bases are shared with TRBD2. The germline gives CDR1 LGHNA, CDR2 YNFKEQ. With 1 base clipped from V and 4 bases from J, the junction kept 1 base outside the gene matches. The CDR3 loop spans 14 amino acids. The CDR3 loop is CASSQVGGYNEQFF. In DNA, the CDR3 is TGTGCCAGCAGCCAAGTGGGAGGGTACAATGAGCAGTTCTTC.

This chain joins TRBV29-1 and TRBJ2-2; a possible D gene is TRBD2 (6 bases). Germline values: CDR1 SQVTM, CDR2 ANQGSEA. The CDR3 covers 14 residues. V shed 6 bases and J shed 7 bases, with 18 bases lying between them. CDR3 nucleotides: TGCAGCGTCACCGGGATGTTGGGAGGCGGGGAGCTGTTTTTT. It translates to CSVTGMLGGGELFF.

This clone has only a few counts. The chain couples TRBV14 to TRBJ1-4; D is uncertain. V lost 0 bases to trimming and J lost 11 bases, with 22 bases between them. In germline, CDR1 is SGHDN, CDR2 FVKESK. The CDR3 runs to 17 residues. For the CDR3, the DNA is TGTGCCAGCAGCCAAGATCTGGCTGGACGTCAAAGTGGGAAACTGTTTTTT. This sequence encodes CASSQDLAGRQSGKLFF.

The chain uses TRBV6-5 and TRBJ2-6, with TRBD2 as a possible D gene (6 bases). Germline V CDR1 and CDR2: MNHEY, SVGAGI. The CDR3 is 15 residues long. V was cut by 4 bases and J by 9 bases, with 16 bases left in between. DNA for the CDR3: TGTGCCAGCAGTTCCGCGGGGACGGGTAACAACGTCCTGACTTTC. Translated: CASSSAGTGNNVLTF.